This TCR beta chain was retrieved from a study of T-cell memory formation after mild COVID-19. Study in general: TCR clusters were mostly donor specific.

The germline CDR1 and CDR2 sequences are SEHNR and FQNEAQ (reference sequence). The CDR3 loop spans 13 amino acids. The V and J ends lost 5 bases and 3 bases respectively, with 9 bases between them. TCRdb re-called the 5' RACE reads with MiXCR, one entry per CDR3 protein. Of about 210,000 distinct CDR3 sequences detected, approximately 10% appear once; the ten largest clones hold approximately 3%. This clonotype appeared a few times. The rearrangement joins TRBV7-9 to TRBJ2-3; possibly TRBD1 for D (6 bases). The sample was PBMCs or a T cell subset sorted from them (not recorded which). This TCR came from a man aged 18 to 30 who had mild COVID-19 (a few samples of this study predate the infection). Cell type and time point are not known. CDR3: CASSITGTDTQYF. The CDR3 DNA reads TGTGCCAGCAGCATCACAGGGACAGATACGCAGTATTTT.